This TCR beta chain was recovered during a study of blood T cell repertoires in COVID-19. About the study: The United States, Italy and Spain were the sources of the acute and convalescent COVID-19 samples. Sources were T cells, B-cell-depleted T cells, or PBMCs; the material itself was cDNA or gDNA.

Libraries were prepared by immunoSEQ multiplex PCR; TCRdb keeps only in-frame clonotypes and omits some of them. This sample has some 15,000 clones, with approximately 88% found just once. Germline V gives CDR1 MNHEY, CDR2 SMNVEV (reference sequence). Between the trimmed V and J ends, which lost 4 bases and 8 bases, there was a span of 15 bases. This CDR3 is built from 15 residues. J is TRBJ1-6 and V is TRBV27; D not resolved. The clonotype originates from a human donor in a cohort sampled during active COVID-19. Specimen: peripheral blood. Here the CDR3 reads CASSWRDPRDSPLHF. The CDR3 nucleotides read TGTGCCAGCAGTTGGAGGGATCCCCGGGATTCACCCCTCCACTTT.